Below are 5 T cell receptor beta chains sequenced from a single sample in a study of shared clonotypes between healthy human individuals. Sequencing was performed with immunoSEQ multiplex PCR; in TCRdb, only in-frame clones are kept and a portion is missing. The sample shows over a million clones, under 80% of them seen only once. The sequenced sample was memory CD4+ T cells sorted from blood. Subset noted: CD45RA-negative fraction. These receptors all stem from a young man in good health.

V and J are TRBV10-1 and TRBJ2-7; maybe TRBD1 (5 bases). Germline CDR1 and CDR2: WNHNN and SYGVQD (reference sequence). The V end was cut by 0 bases, the J end by 0 bases, with 12 bases between. The CDR3 is 16 residues long. The CDR3 spells CASSESSTGSSYEQYF. The CDR3 DNA sequence: TGCGCCAGCAGTGAGTCGAGTACAGGAAGCTCCTACGAGCAGTACTTC.

V is TRBV10-2 and J is TRBJ2-7; 10 nucleotides match TRBD1. Looked up from germline, CDR1 is WSHSY and CDR2 is SAAADI. With V trimmed by 10 bases and J by 3 bases, 12 bases remained unmatched. This CDR3 contains 15 residues. The chain's CDR3 is CATQLGTGVRYEQYF. The CDR3 DNA is TGCGCCACCCAGCTGGGGACAGGGGTCCGCTACGAGCAGTACTTC.

The chain recombines TRBV30 with TRBJ2-6; tentative D call: TRBD2 (6 bases). The CDR3 consists of 18 residues. CDR1 GTSNPN and CDR2 SVGIG come from the germline V gene (reference sequence). Trimming took 8 bases from V and 2 from J, leaving 25 bases between them. The CDR3 spells CAVDYTGDYVPGANVLTF. The DNA for the CDR3 is TGTGCCGTAGACTACACGGGGGATTACGTCCCTGGGGCCAACGTCCTGACTTTC.

A remark on this clone: Other DNA sequences in this sample translate to the same CDR3. The chain uses TRBV10-3 and TRBJ1-3; no clear D gene. This CDR3 comprises 14 residues. The V and J ends lost 0 bases and 1 base respectively, with 4 bases between them. Germline V gives CDR1 ENHRY, CDR2 SYGVKD. The CDR3 DNA reads as TGTGCCATCAGTGAGTCCGGGTCTGGAAACACCATATATTTT. Protein product: CAISESGSGNTIYF.

This clone was seen ten or more times. The chain employs TRBV7-8 and TRBJ2-1; D call uncertain. This CDR3 is built from 15 residues. Germline-derived CDR1 and CDR2 are SGHVS and FQNEAQ. With 8 bases removed from V and 0 bases from J, the gap between germline ends came to 14 bases. CDR3 region: CASGVSDSSYNEQFF. The CDR3 nucleotides are TGTGCCAGCGGAGTCTCAGATAGCTCCTACAATGAGCAGTTCTTC. The full variable domain, in which reference TRBV7-8 and TRBJ2-1 provide the parts outside the CDR3, is GAGVSQSPRYKVAKRGQDVALRCDPISGHVSLFWYQQALGQGPEFLTYFQNEAQLDKSGLPSDRFFAERPEGSVSTLKIQRTQQEDSAVYLCASGVSDSSYNEQFFGPGTRLTVL.